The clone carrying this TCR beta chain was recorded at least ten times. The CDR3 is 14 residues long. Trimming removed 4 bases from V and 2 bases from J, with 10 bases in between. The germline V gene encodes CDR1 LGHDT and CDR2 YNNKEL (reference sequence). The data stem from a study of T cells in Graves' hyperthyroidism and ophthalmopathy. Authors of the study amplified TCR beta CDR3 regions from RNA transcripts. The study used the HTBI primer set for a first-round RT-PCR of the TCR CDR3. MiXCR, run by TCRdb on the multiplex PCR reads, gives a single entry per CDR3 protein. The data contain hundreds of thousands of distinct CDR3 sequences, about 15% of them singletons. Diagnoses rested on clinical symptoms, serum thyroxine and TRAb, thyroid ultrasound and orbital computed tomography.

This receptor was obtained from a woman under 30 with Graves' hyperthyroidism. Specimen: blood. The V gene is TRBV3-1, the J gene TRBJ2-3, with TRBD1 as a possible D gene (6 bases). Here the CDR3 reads CASSRTVNTDTQYF. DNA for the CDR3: TGTGCCAGCAGCCGGACAGTAAACACAGATACGCAGTATTTT.